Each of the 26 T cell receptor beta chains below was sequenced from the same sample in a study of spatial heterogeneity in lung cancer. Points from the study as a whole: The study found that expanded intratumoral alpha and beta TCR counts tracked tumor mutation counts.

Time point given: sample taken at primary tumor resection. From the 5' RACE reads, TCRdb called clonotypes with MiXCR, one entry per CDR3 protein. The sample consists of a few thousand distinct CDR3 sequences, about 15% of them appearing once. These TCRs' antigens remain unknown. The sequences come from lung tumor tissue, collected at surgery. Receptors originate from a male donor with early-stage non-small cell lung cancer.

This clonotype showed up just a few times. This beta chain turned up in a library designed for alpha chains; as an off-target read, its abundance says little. CDR3 DNA sequence: TGTGCCAGCACCAATAGTTGGGAGACCCAGTACTTC. Amino acids: CASTNSWETQYF. This chain joins TRBV11-1 and TRBJ2-5; no definite D call. V was trimmed by 7 bases and J by 5 bases, leaving 11 bases between them. CDR3 length: 12 amino acids. Looked up from germline, CDR1 is SGHAT and CDR2 is FQDESV (reference sequence). The variable domain in full, with the rest retrieved from reference TRBV11-1 and TRBJ2-5, is EAEVAQSPRYKITEKSQAVAFWCDPISGHATLYWYRQILGQGPELLVQFQDESVVDDSQLPKDRFSAERLKGVDSTLKIQPAELGDSAMYLCASTNSWETQYFGPGTRLLVL.

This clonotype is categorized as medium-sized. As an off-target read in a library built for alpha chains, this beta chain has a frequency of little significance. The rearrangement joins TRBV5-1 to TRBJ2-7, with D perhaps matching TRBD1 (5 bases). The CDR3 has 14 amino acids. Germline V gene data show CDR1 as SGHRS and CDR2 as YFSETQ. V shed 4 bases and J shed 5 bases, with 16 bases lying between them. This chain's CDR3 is CASSTRTSSDEQYF. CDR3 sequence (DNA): TGCGCCAGCAGCACCCGGACAAGCAGCGACGAGCAGTACTTC.

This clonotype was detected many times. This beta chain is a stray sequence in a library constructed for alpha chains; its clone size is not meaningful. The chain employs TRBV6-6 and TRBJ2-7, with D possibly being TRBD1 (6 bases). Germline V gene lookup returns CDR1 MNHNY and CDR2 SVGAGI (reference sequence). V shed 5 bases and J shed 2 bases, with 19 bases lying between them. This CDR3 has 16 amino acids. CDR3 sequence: CASSRQAPRAAYEQYF. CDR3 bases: TGTGCCAGCAGTCGACAGGCCCCTCGAGCAGCCTACGAGCAGTACTTC.

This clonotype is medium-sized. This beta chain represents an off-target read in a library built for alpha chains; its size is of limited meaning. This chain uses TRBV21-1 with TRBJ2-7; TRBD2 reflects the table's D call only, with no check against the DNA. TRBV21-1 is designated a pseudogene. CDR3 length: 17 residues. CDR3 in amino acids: CASSKVSWPTPPSEQYF. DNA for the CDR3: TGTGCCAGCAGCAAAGTATCGTGGCCCACCCCGCCCTCCGAGCAGTACTTC.

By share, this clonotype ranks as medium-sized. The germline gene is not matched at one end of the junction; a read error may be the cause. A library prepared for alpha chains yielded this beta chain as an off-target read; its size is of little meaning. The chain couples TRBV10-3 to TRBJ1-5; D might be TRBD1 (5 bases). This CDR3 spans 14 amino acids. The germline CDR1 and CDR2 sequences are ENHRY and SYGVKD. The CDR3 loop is CATSGAGSNQPQHF. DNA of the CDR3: TGTGCCACCAGTGGGGCAGGGAGCAATCAGCCCCAGCATTTT.

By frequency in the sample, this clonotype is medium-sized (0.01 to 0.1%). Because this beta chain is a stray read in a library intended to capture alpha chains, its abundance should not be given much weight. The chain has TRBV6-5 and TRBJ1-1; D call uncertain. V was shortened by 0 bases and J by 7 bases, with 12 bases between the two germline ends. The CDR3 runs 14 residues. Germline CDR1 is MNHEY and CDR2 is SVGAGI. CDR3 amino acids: CASSYSFGQDEAFF. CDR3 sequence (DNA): TGTGCCAGCAGTTACTCATTCGGGCAGGATGAAGCTTTCTTT.

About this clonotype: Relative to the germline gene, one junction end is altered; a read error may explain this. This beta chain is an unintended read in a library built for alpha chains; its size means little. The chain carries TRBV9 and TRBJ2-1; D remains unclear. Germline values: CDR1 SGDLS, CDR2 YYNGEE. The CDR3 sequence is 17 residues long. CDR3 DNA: TGTGCCAGCAGCGTATCCCCTGGGTCGGGTTCCTCCAATGAGCAGTTCTTC. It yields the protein CASSVSPGSGSSNEQFF.

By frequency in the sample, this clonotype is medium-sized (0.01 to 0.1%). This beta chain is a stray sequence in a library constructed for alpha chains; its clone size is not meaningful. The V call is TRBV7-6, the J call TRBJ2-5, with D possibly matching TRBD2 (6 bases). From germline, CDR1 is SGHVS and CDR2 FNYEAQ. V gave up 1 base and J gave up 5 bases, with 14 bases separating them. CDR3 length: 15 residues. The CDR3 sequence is CASSLVPGSGETQYF. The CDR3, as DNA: TGTGCCAGCAGCTTAGTTCCTGGGAGCGGGGAGACCCAGTACTTC.

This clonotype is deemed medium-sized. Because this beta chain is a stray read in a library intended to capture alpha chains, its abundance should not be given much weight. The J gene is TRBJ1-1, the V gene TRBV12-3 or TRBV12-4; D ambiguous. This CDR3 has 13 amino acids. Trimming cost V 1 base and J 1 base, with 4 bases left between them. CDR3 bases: TGTGCCAGCAGTTTAGGAGAGAACACTGAAGCTTTCTTT. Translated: CASSLGENTEAFF.

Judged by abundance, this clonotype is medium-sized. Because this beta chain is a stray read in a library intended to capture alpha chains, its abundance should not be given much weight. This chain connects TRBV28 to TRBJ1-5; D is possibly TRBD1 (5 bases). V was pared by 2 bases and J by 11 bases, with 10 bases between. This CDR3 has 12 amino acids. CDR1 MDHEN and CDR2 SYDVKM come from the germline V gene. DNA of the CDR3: TGTGCCAGCAGTTTAAGCAGGGAGGCCCAGCATTTT. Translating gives CASSLSREAQHF.

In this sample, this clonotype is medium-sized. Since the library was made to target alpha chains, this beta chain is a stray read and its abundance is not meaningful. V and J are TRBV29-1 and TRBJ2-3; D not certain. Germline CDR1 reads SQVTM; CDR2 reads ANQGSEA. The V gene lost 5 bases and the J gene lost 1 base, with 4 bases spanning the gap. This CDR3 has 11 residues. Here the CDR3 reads CSVLRTDTQYF. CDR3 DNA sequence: TGCAGCGTTCTCCGCACAGATACGCAGTATTTT.

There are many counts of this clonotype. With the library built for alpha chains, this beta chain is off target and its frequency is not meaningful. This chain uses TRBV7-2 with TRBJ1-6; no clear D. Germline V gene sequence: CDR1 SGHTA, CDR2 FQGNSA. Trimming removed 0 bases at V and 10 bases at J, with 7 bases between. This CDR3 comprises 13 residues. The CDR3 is CASSLASTSPLHF. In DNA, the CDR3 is TGTGCCAGCAGCTTAGCGAGTACCTCACCCCTCCACTTT. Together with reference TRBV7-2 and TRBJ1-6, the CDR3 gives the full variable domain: GAGVSQSPSNKVTEKGKDVELRCDPISGHTALYWYRQSLGQGLEFLIYFQGNSAPDKSGLPSDRFSAERTGGSVSTLTIQRTQQEDSAVYLCASSLASTSPLHFGNGTRLTVT.

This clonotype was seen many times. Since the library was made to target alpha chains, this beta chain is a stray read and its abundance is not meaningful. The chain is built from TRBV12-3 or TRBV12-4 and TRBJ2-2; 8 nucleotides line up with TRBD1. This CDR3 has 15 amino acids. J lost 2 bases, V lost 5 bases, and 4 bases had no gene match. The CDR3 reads CASSPGTGNTGELFF. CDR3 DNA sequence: TGTGCCAGCAGTCCTGGGACAGGAAACACCGGGGAGCTGTTTTTT.

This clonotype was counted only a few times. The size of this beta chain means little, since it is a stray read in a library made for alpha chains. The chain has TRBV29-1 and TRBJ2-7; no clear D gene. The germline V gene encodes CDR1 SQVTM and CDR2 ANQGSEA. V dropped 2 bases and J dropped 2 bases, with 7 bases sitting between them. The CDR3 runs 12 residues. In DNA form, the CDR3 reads TGCAGCGTTGAAACGACACCCTACGAGCAGTACTTC. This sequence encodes CSVETTPYEQYF.

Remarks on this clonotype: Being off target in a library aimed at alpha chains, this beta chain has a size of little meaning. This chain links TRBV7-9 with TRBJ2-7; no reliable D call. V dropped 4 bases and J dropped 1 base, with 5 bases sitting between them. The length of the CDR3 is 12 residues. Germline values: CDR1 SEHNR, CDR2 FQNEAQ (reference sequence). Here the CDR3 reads CASSYSSYEQYF. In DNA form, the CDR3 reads TGTGCCAGCAGCTACAGTTCCTACGAGCAGTACTTC.

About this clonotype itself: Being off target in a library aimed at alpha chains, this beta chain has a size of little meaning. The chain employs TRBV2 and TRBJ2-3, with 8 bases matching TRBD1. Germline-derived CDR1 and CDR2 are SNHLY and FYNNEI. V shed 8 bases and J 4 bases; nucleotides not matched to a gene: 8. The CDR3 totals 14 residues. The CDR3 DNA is TGTGCCAGCGGCCCGACAGGGGCGGCAGATACGCAGTATTTT. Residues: CASGPTGAADTQYF.

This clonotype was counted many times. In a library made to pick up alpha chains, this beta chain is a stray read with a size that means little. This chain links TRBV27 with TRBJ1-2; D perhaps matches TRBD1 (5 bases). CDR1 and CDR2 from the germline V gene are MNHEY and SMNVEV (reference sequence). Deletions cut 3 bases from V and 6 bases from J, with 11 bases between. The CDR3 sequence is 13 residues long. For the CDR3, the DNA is TGTGCCAGCAGTTTGGAGGGGCGCGATGGCTACACCTTC. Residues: CASSLEGRDGYTF.

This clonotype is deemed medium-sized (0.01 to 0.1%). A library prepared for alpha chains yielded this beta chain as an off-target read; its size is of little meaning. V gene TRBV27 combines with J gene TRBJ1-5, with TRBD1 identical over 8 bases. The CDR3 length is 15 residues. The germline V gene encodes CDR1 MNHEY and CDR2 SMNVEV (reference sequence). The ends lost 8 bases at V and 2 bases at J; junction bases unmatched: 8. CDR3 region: CASWGGQGGNQPQHF. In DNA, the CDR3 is TGTGCCAGCTGGGGCGGACAGGGCGGCAATCAGCCCCAGCATTTT.

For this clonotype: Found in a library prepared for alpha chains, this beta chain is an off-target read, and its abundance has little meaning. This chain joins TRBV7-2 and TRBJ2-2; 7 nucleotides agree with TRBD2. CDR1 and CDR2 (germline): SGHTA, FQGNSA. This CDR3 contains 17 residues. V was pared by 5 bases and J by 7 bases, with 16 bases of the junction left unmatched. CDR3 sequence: CASSLRRTRESLGELFF. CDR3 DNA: TGTGCCAGCAGCCTTAGGAGGACGCGGGAGTCCCTCGGGGAGCTGTTTTTT.

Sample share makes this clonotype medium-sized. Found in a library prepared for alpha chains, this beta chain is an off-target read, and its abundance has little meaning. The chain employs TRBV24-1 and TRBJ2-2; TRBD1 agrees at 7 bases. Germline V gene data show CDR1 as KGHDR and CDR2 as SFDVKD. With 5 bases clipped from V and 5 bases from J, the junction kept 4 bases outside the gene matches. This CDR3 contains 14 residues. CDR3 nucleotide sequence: TGTGCCACCAGTGCTGGACAGGATACCGGGGAGCTGTTTTTT. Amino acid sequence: CATSAGQDTGELFF.

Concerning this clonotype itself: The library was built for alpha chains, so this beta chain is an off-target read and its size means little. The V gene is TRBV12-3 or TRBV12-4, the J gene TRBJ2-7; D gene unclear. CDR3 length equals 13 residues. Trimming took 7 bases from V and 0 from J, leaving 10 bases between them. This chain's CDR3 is CASTLEPSYEQYF. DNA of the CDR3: TGTGCCAGCACCCTTGAACCCTCCTACGAGCAGTACTTC.

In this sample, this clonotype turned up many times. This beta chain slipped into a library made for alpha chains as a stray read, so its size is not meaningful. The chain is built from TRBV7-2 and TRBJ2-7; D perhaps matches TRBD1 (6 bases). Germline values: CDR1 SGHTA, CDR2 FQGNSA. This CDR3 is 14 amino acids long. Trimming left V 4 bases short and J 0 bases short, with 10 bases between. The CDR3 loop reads CASSWDKASYEQYF. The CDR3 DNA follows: TGTGCCAGCAGCTGGGACAAGGCCTCCTACGAGCAGTACTTC.

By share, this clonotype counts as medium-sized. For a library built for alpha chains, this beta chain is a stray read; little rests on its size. CDR3 sequence: CASRSTGGNQPQHF. The CDR3 DNA reads TGTGCCAGCAGATCGACAGGGGGCAATCAGCCCCAGCATTTT. This chain links TRBV6-6 with TRBJ1-5; 8 nucleotides line up with TRBD1. Germline CDR1 is MNHNY and CDR2 is SVGAGI (reference sequence). V trimming: 6 bases; J trimming: 2 bases; junction bases outside the gene matches: 3. CDR3 size: 14 residues.

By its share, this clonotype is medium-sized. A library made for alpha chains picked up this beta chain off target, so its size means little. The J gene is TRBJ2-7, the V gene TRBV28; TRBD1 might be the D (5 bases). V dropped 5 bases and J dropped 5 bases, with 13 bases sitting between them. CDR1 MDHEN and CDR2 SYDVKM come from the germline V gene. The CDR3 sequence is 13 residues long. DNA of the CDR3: TGTGCCAGCAGTCCAGAAGGGGTCGACGAGCAGTACTTC. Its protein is CASSPEGVDEQYF.

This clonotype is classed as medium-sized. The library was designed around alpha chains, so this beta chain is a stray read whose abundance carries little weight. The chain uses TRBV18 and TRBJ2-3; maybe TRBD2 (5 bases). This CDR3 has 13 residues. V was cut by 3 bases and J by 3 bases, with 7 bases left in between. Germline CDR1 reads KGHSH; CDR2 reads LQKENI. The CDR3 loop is CASSPDYTDTQYF. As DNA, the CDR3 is TGTGCCAGCTCACCCGACTATACAGATACGCAGTATTTT.

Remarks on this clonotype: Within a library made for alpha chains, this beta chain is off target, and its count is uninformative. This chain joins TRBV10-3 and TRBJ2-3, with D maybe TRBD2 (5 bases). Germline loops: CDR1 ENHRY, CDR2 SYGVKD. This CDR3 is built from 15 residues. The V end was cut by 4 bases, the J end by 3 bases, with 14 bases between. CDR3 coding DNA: TGTGCCATCAGTGGAGGGTCCCTGGGGACAGATACGCAGTATTTT. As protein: CAISGGSLGTDTQYF.